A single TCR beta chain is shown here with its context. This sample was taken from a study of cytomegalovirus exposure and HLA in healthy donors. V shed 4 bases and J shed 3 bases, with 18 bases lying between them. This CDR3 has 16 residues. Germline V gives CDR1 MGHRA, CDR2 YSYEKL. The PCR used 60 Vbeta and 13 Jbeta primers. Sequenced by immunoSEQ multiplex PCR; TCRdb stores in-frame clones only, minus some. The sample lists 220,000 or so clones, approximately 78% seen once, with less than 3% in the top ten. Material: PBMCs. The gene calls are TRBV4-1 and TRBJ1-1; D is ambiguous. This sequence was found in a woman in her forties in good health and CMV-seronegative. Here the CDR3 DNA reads TGCGCCAGCAGCCCTAAGACACTTCCCATGGACACTGAAGCTTTCTTT. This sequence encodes CASSPKTLPMDTEAFF.